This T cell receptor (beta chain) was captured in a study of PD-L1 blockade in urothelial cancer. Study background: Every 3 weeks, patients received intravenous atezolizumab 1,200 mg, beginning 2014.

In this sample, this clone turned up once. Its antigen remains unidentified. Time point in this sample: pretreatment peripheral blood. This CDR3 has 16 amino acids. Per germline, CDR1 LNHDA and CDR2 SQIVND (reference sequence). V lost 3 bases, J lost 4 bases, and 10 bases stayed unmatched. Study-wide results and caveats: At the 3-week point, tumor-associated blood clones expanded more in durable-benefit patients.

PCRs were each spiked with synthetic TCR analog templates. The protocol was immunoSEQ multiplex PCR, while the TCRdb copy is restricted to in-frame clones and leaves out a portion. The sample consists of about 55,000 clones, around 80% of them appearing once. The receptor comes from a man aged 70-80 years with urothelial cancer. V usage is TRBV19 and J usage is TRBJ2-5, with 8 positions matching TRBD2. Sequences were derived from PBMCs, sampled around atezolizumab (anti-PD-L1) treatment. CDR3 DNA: TGTGCCAGTAGTATGGAGGGAGGACTAGCTACAGAGACCCAGTACTTC. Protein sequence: CASSMEGGLATETQYF. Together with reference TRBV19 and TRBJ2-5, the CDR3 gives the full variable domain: DGGITQSPKYLFRKEGQNVTLSCEQNLNHDAMYWYRQDPGQGLRLIYYSQIVNDFQKGDIAEGYSVSREKKESFPLTVTSAQKNPTAFYLCASSMEGGLATETQYFGPGTRLLVL.